This T cell receptor (beta chain) derives from a study of T cell repertoires in cytomegalovirus infection. Overall study: Matching HLA type, along with CMV infection, was indicated by public TCR beta signatures. Regarding the study as a whole: Clonotypes of TCR beta that were HLA-C-restricted and CMV-specific dominated the ex vivo response. Accumulated public TCR beta family frequency recognized individuals carrying CMV together with the relevant HLA.

MiXCR, run by TCRdb on the reads, gives a single entry per CDR3 protein. The data show 230,000 or so distinct CDR3 sequences, with over 15% seen just once and about half held by the top ten. CDR3 length: 11 amino acids. The germline CDR1 and CDR2 sequences are MGHDK and SYGVNS. V lost 10 bases, J lost 2 bases, and 8 bases lay in between. Of note for this clonotype: Its matching antigen is unknown.

The clonotype comes from a human donor in good health (CMV status not recorded). Some clones in this sample may be carry-over from other donors' samples. The chain has TRBV25-1 and TRBJ1-1; the D is unclear. The source material was CD8+ T cells from PBMCs. The CDR3 region is CATGGNTEAFF. CDR3 nucleotides: TGTGCCACCGGAGGAAACACTGAAGCTTTCTTT.